A selection of T cell receptor beta chains follows, all from one sample in a study of blood T cell repertoires in COVID-19. Repertoires were generated with immunoSEQ multiplex PCR, while TCRdb's copy carries only in-frame clones and drops some. The profile shows about 95,000 clones, 89% of them singletons. The sample taken for sequencing was peripheral blood. All receptors come from a man aged 55 to 70 with COVID-19, enrolled during active disease. CDR3s include the opening cysteine and the closing phenylalanine or tryptophan. The D gene is left open where the match is weak. The size field is filled for only some rows; it gives once, few, many or a size class.

cdr3_aa | cdr3_nt | v_call | clone_size | j_call | d_call | cdr3_length
CAGLAYEQYF | TGTGCCGGCCTAGCTTACGAGCAGTACTTC | TRBV19 | - | TRBJ2-7 | - | 10
CASSGRGQGARGYTF | TGTGCCAGCAGTGGACGGGGACAGGGGGCGAGGGGCTACACCTTC | TRBV28 | - | TRBJ1-2 | TRBD1 | 15
CASSTGTDYGYTF | TGTGCCAGCAGTACCGGGACAGACTATGGCTACACCTTC | TRBV27 | - | TRBJ1-2 | TRBD1 | 13
CASSYYLAGGVEQFF | TGTGCCAGCAGTTACTATCTAGCGGGAGGAGTTGAGCAGTTCTTC | TRBV6-6 | - | TRBJ2-1 | TRBD2 | 15
CASSRGGTELSGANVLTF | TGTGCCAGCAGTCGAGGGGGGACAGAATTATCTGGGGCCAACGTCCTGACTTTC | TRBV11-3 | - | TRBJ2-6 | - | 18
CASSSGTDNEKLFF | TGTGCCAGCAGCTCCGGGACAGACAATGAAAAACTGTTTTTT | TRBV11-3 | - | TRBJ1-4 | TRBD1 | 14
CASSPVGGRTNTEAFF | TGTGCCAGCTCACCAGTGGGAGGGAGAACGAACACTGAAGCTTTCTTT | TRBV18 | - | TRBJ1-1 | - | 16
CASTGILNTEAFF | TGTGCCAGCACAGGGATACTAAACACTGAAGCTTTCTTT | TRBV2 | once | TRBJ1-1 | - | 13
CASSPGTGSFLNTEAFF | TGTGCCAGCAGTCCCGGGACAGGGTCCTTTTTGAACACTGAAGCTTTCTTT | TRBV6-6 | - | TRBJ1-1 | TRBD1 | 17
CASSNVADTEAFF | TGTGCCAGTAGTAACGTCGCGGACACTGAAGCTTTCTTT | TRBV19 | - | TRBJ1-1 | - | 13
CAISESQSGNTIYF | TGTGCCATCAGTGAGTCGCAGTCTGGAAACACCATATATTTT | TRBV10-3 | - | TRBJ1-3 | - | 14
CASSSGTGGRNQPQHF | TGTGCCAGTAGTTCCGGGACAGGGGGCAGAAATCAGCCCCAGCATTTT | TRBV19 | - | TRBJ1-5 | TRBD1 | 16
CASSWTSGNGEQYF | TGCGCCAGCAGCTGGACTAGCGGGAACGGGGAGCAGTACTTC | TRBV5-1 | - | TRBJ2-7 | TRBD2 | 14
CASSFRGDEQFF | TGTGCCAGCAGCTTCAGGGGCGATGAGCAGTTCTTC | TRBV11-2 | - | TRBJ2-1 | - | 12
CASSSQGDGYTF | TGTGCCAGCAGTTCCCAGGGGGATGGCTACACCTTC | TRBV6-5 | - | TRBJ1-2 | TRBD1 | 12
CASSPGLEVNEQFF | TGCGCCAGCAGCCCGGGACTAGAGGTAAATGAGCAGTTCTTC | TRBV5-1 | - | TRBJ2-1 | TRBD2 | 14
CASSWTVQETQYF | TGTGCCAGCAGCTGGACAGTTCAAGAGACCCAGTACTTC | TRBV7-9 | - | TRBJ2-5 | - | 13
CASSGQERKYIQYF | TGCGCCAGCAGTGGGCAAGAGCGCAAGTACATTCAGTACTTC | TRBV10-2 | once | TRBJ2-4 | - | 14
CASSQGLRGARYGYTF | TGTGCCAGCAGCCAAGGTCTTCGGGGGGCGCGGTATGGCTACACCTTC | TRBV14 | - | TRBJ1-2 | - | 16
CASSFEAGVAGELFF | TGTGCCAGCAGTTTCGAAGCGGGAGTCGCCGGGGAGCTGTTTTTT | TRBV6-5 | - | TRBJ2-2 | TRBD2 | 15
CASSQEEGAVGYTF | TGTGCCAGCAGCCAAGAGGAGGGGGCGGTTGGCTACACCTTC | TRBV3-1/TRBV3-2 | - | TRBJ1-2 | TRBD1 | 14
CASSLAGPEVPFTGVDYGYTF | TGTGCCAGCAGCTTAGCGGGACCTGAAGTACCTTTCACAGGGGTAGACTATGGCTACACCTTC | TRBV7-2 | - | TRBJ1-2 | TRBD1 | 21
CASSLEGRGISAEAFF | TGCGCCAGCAGCTTGGAAGGCAGGGGGATTTCCGCTGAAGCTTTCTTT | TRBV5-1 | - | TRBJ1-1 | TRBD1 | 16
CASSLGLRSYEQYF | TGTGCCAGCAGCCTGGGACTCCGCTCCTACGAGCAGTACTTC | TRBV5-5 | - | TRBJ2-7 | - | 14
CASSIVQHHEQYF | TGTGCCAGTAGTATAGTACAACACCACGAGCAGTACTTC | TRBV19 | - | TRBJ2-7 | - | 13
CASSQTDRGSYEQYF | TGTGCCAGCAGCCAAACCGACAGGGGGTCGTACGAGCAGTACTTC | TRBV4-2 | - | TRBJ2-7 | TRBD1 | 15
CASSPAEGLNSPLHF | TGCGCCAGCAGCCCTGCCGAGGGTCTTAATTCACCCCTCCACTTT | TRBV5-1 | - | TRBJ1-6 | - | 15
CASRGRDTNSPLHF | TGTGCCAGCAGGGGACGGGACACTAATTCACCCCTCCACTTT | TRBV3-1/TRBV3-2 | - | TRBJ1-6 | - | 14
CASSPVTSGSSYNEQFF | TGTGCCAGCAGCCCGGTGACTAGCGGGAGCTCCTACAATGAGCAGTTCTTC | TRBV7-3 | - | TRBJ2-1 | TRBD2 | 17
CASSEGSGSTDTQYF | TGCGCCAGCAGTGAGGGTAGCGGGAGCACAGATACGCAGTATTTT | TRBV10-1 | - | TRBJ2-3 | TRBD2 | 15
CASSQETASGHTDTQYF | TGTGCCAGCAGCCAAGAGACTGCTAGCGGACACACGGATACGCAGTATTTT | TRBV3-1/TRBV3-2 | - | TRBJ2-3 | TRBD2 | 17
CSVRTNPLTDTQYF | TGCAGCGTGAGGACAAACCCCCTCACAGATACGCAGTATTTT | TRBV29-1 | - | TRBJ2-3 | - | 14
CASSFMDTQYF | TGTGCCAGCAGCTTTATGGATACGCAGTATTTT | TRBV7-9 | - | TRBJ2-3 | - | 11
CASSLIGGTGIQETQYF | TGTGCCAGCTCACTCATCGGGGGGACAGGGATACAGGAGACCCAGTACTTC | TRBV18 | - | TRBJ2-5 | TRBD1 | 17
CASSKLDRGLEQYF | TGTGCCAGTAGTAAGCTAGACAGGGGGCTCGAGCAGTACTTC | TRBV19 | - | TRBJ2-7 | TRBD1 | 14
CASSVTGVSTGELFF | TGTGCCAGCAGTGTGACAGGGGTTAGCACCGGGGAGCTGTTTTTT | TRBV2 | - | TRBJ2-2 | TRBD1 | 15
CASSLDRGVTEAFF | TGTGCCAGCAGCTTAGATCGGGGTGTCACTGAAGCTTTCTTT | TRBV11-3 | once | TRBJ1-1 | - | 14
CASTDSPYNEQFF | TGTGCCAGCACGGACAGCCCCTACAATGAGCAGTTCTTC | TRBV6-6 | - | TRBJ2-1 | - | 13
CASRLVTGVPHYGYTF | TGTGCAAGTCGCTTAGTTACAGGGGTGCCACACTATGGCTACACCTTC | TRBV12-2 | - | TRBJ1-2 | - | 16
CASSHTQGDNGYTF | TGTGCCAGCAGCCACACCCAGGGGGATAATGGCTACACCTTC | TRBV7-9 | few | TRBJ1-2 | TRBD1 | 14
CASSLVGGLENYGYTF | TGTGCCAGCAGCTTGGTCGGGGGGTTAGAGAACTATGGCTACACCTTC | TRBV5-4 | - | TRBJ1-2 | - | 16
CATSDFRTEEETQYF | TGTGCCACCAGTGATTTTAGGACAGAAGAAGAGACCCAGTACTTC | TRBV24-1 | - | TRBJ2-5 | - | 15
CASSPYELAGGGVIGELFF | TGTGCCAGCAGCCCATACGAACTAGCGGGAGGTGGTGTGATCGGGGAGCTGTTTTTT | TRBV7-3 | once | TRBJ2-2 | TRBD2 | 19
CASSFEFQPQHF | TGTGCCAGCAGTTTTGAGTTTCAGCCCCAGCATTTT | TRBV12-3/TRBV12-4 | - | TRBJ1-5 | - | 12
CASSLDTDNEQFF | TGTGCCAGCAGCCTTGACACCGACAATGAGCAGTTCTTC | TRBV6-4 | once | TRBJ2-1 | - | 13
CASSEDRGRTEAFF | TGTGCCAGCAGTGAAGACAGGGGAAGGACTGAAGCTTTCTTT | TRBV6-1 | - | TRBJ1-1 | TRBD1 | 14
CASSSLAGVGEQFF | TGCGCCAGCAGCAGCCTAGCGGGAGTGGGTGAGCAGTTCTTC | TRBV5-1 | - | TRBJ2-1 | TRBD2 | 14
CASSSGTANYGYTF | TGTGCCAGCAGTTCCGGGACAGCTAACTATGGCTACACCTTC | TRBV6-6 | - | TRBJ1-2 | TRBD1 | 14
CATERLAGGGQETQYF | TGTGCCACCGAGAGACTAGCGGGAGGAGGACAAGAGACCCAGTACTTC | TRBV15 | - | TRBJ2-5 | TRBD2 | 16
CVRSSKTSGDYNEQFF | TGTGTCAGAAGCTCTAAGACTAGCGGGGATTACAATGAGCAGTTCTTC | TRBV7-5 | - | TRBJ2-1 | - | 16